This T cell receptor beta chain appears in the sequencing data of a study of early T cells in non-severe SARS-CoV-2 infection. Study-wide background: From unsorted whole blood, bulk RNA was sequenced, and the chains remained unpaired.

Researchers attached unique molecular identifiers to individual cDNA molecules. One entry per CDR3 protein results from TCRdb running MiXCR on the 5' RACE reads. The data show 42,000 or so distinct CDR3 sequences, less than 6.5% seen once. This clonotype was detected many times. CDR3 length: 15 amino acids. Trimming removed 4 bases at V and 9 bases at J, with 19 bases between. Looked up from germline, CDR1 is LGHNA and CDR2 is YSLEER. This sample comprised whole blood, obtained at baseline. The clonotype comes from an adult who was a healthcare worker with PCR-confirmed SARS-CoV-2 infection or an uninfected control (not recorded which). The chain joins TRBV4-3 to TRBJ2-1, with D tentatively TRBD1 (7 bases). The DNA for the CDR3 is TGCGCCAGCAGCCTCCAACTGGAGGGGGCTGGTGAGCAGTTCTTC. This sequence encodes CASSLQLEGAGEQFF.